Each of the 21 T cell receptor beta chains below was sequenced from the same sample in a study of T cell responses to AZD1222 COVID-19 vaccine. Only in-frame clones appear in the TCRdb table, and some are missing; sequencing was by immunoSEQ multiplex PCR. This sample has 250,000 to 300,000 clones, with almost 95% found just once. Sequences were derived from peripheral blood, sampled 28 days after the second AZD1222 dose. Receptors were obtained from an adult who received the AZD1222 COVID-19 vaccine.

This rearrangement joins TRBV28 to TRBJ1-2; D is undetermined. The CDR3 spans 11 residues. The germline V gene encodes CDR1 MDHEN and CDR2 SYDVKM. Trimming removed 6 bases at V and 1 base at J, with 3 bases between. CDR3 in amino acids: CASSRNYGYTF. CDR3 nucleotides: TGTGCCAGCAGCCGTAACTATGGCTACACCTTC.

The chain links TRBV7-8 to TRBJ2-3, with TRBD2 identical over 12 bases. The ends lost 1 base at V and 7 bases at J; junction bases unmatched: 9. Germline CDR1 and CDR2: SGHVS and FQNEAQ. The CDR3 extends over 17 amino acids. Written as DNA, the CDR3 is TGTGCCAGCAGCTTAGAGGCTAGCGGGAGGGCGTGGAATACGCAGTATTTT. This translates into CASSLEASGRAWNTQYF.

The chain couples TRBV20-1 to TRBJ1-5; 9 nucleotides agree with TRBD1. Germline trimming cut 3 bases from V and 7 bases from J; bases unmatched to any gene: 10. This CDR3 region has 15 residues. Germline CDR1 DFQATT, CDR2 SNEGSKA (reference sequence). CDR3 nucleotides: TGCAGTGCTAGTAGTGGGGACAGGGTCGACCAGCCCCAGCATTTT. Protein product: CSASSGDRVDQPQHF.

The sample holds one count of this clone. The chain employs TRBV15 and TRBJ1-5; D possibly corresponds to TRBD1 (6 bases). Germline values: CDR1 LNHNV, CDR2 YYDKDF (reference sequence). Trimming left V 1 base short and J 5 bases short, with 12 bases between. This CDR3 region has 15 residues. Here the CDR3 DNA reads TGTGCCACCAGCAGAGCCGAAGGGGGGGATCAGCCCCAGCATTTT. Translating gives CATSRAEGGDQPQHF.

This chain uses TRBV5-4 with TRBJ2-1, with 12 nucleotides matching TRBD2. Germline lookup yields CDR1 SGHNT and CDR2 YYREEE (reference sequence). This CDR3 contains 15 residues. The J segment lost 4 bases and the V segment lost 4 bases, leaving 3 bases of the junction unmatched. For the CDR3, the DNA is TGTGCCAGCAGCCATGGACTAGCGGGATACAATGAGCAGTTCTTC. It yields the protein CASSHGLAGYNEQFF.

V is TRBV2 and J is TRBJ2-2, with 8 bases fitting TRBD2. The germline V gene encodes CDR1 SNHLY and CDR2 FYNNEI. V lost 8 bases to trimming and J lost 2 bases; unmatched junction nucleotides: 4. This CDR3 has 14 residues. CDR3 in amino acids: CASQLAANTGELFF. CDR3 in DNA: TGTGCCAGCCAACTAGCGGCAAACACCGGGGAGCTGTTTTTT.

A few counts support this clone. The chain couples TRBV19 to TRBJ1-6; TRBD1 is a possible D gene (5 bases). CDR1 and CDR2 (germline): LNHDA, SQIVND (reference sequence). The CDR3 sequence is 14 residues long. Trimming shortened V by 3 bases and J by 7 bases, and 10 bases separated the two germline ends. Here the CDR3 DNA reads TGTGCCAGTAGTATTGGGGGTCTCAATTCACCCCTCCACTTT. Protein product: CASSIGGLNSPLHF.

The CDR3 sequence: CASSFGDRGDSPLHF. The CDR3 DNA sequence: TGTGCCAGCAGTTTTGGGGACAGGGGGGATTCACCCCTCCACTTT. The genes are TRBV28 and TRBJ1-6; TRBD1 matches at 11 bases. The CDR3 is 15 residues long. In germline, CDR1 is MDHEN, CDR2 SYDVKM. V dropped 3 bases and J dropped 8; count of bases not matched to a gene: 3.

The chain couples TRBV29-1 to TRBJ2-7; 8 positions match TRBD1. This CDR3 region has 11 residues. Germline CDR1 reads SQVTM; CDR2 reads ANQGSEA. The junction had 2 bases not matched to a gene; V was cut back by 5 bases and J by 5 bases. The CDR3 DNA reads TGCAGCGTTAGGGACAGGAACGAGCAGTACTTC. This sequence encodes CSVRDRNEQYF.

This clone occurred once. This chain joins TRBV5-1 and TRBJ2-7; 12 bases line up with TRBD1. J lost 6 bases, V lost 1 base, and 5 bases had no gene match. The CDR3 contains 15 residues. Germline V gives CDR1 SGHRS, CDR2 YFSETQ. The CDR3, as DNA: TGCGCCAGCAGCTTGAGGGGGACAGGGGGCGGCGAGCAGTACTTC. Translation gives CASSLRGTGGGEQYF.

The chain recombines TRBV18 with TRBJ2-7; no clear D gene. CDR1 KGHSH and CDR2 LQKENI come from the germline V gene. Trimming shortened V by 2 bases and J by 3 bases, and 14 bases separated the two germline ends. The CDR3 contains 15 residues. DNA for the CDR3: TGTGCCAGCTCACCAATCCCCACCCCTAACTACGAGCAGTACTTC. This translates into CASSPIPTPNYEQYF.

The chain joins TRBV5-6 to TRBJ2-7; 10 nucleotides agree with TRBD2. Losses at the gene ends were 3 bases for V and 5 bases for J; bases not matched to a gene: 2. CDR1 and CDR2 (germline): SGHDT, YYEEEE. The CDR3 spans 13 residues. The CDR3 is CASSSGLANEQYF. DNA of the CDR3: TGTGCCAGCAGCTCGGGACTAGCGAACGAGCAGTACTTC.

The rearrangement joins TRBV19 to TRBJ2-2; D remains ambiguous. V lost 1 base, J lost 4 bases, and 1 base lay in between. This CDR3 has 12 amino acids. Germline CDR1 reads LNHDA; CDR2 reads SQIVND (reference sequence). CDR3 in DNA: TGTGCCAGTAGTATAGTCACCGGGGAGCTGTTTTTT. Protein sequence: CASSIVTGELFF.

This chain uses TRBV9 with TRBJ2-7, with 8 bases aligning to TRBD1. V shed 4 bases and J 1 base; nucleotides not matched to a gene: 4. There are 14 residues in the CDR3. Germline loops: CDR1 SGDLS, CDR2 YYNGEE. CDR3 coding DNA: TGTGCCAGCAGCCCGGGACAGGAATCCTACGAGCAGTACTTC. It is translated as CASSPGQESYEQYF.

The CDR3 spells CASSLAGGPDIYRTDTQYF. CDR3 coding DNA: TGTGCCAGCTCACTAGCGGGGGGGCCGGATATCTATCGCACAGATACGCAGTATTTT. The chain links TRBV18 to TRBJ2-3; 11 bases map to TRBD2. The CDR3 is 19 residues long. V trimming: 4 bases; J trimming: 1 base; junction bases outside the gene matches: 13. Germline-derived CDR1 and CDR2 are KGHSH and LQKENI. The variable domain in full, completed from reference TRBV18 and TRBJ2-3, reads NAGVMQNPRHLVRRRGQEARLRCSPMKGHSHVYWYRQLPEEGLKFMVYLQKENIIDESGMPKERFSAEFPKEGPSILRIQQVVRGDSAAYFCASSLAGGPDIYRTDTQYFGPGTRLTVL.

The table lists this clone with a count of one. The rearrangement joins TRBV6-6 to TRBJ2-1; 10 positions agree with TRBD2. The CDR3 loop spans 15 amino acids. CDR1 and CDR2 from the germline V gene are MNHNY and SVGAGI (reference sequence). Trimming removed 5 bases from V and 12 bases from J; junction bases left unmatched: 13. CDR3 nucleotide sequence: TGTGCCAGCAGTCAAGGGACTAGCGTCTTTTTTGTGCAGTTCTTC. Translation gives CASSQGTSVFFVQFF.

The rearrangement links TRBV5-1 to TRBJ2-7; 8 positions agree with TRBD2. The CDR3 runs 14 residues. Trimming at V came to 4 bases and at J to 3 bases, leaving 6 bases not matched to a gene. The germline V gene has CDR1 SGHRS and CDR2 YFSETQ. The CDR3 is CASSAGGTSYEQYF. In DNA, the CDR3 is TGCGCCAGCAGCGCCGGGGGGACTAGCTACGAGCAGTACTTC. The full variable domain, with the rest looked up from reference TRBV5-1 and TRBJ2-7, is KAGVTQTPRYLIKTRGQQVTLSCSPISGHRSVSWYQQTPGQGLQFLFEYFSETQRNKGNFPGRFSGRQFSNSRSEMNVSTLELGDSALYLCASSAGGTSYEQYFGPGTRLTVT.

V is TRBV28 and J is TRBJ1-5; 7 bases align to TRBD1. With 4 bases clipped from V and 3 bases from J, the junction kept 3 bases outside the gene matches. The CDR3 has 14 amino acids. Germline V gene lookup returns CDR1 MDHEN and CDR2 SYDVKM. Here the CDR3 DNA reads TGTGCCAGCAGTTCGGACAGGAACAATCAGCCCCAGCATTTT. It is translated as CASSSDRNNQPQHF. Using reference TRBV28 and TRBJ1-5 for the parts outside the CDR3, the full variable domain is DVKVTQSSRYLVKRTGEKVFLECVQDMDHENMFWYRQDPGLGLRLIYFSYDVKMKEKGDIPEGYSVSREKKERFSLILESASTNQTSMYLCASSSDRNNQPQHFGDGTRLSIL.

The rearrangement links TRBV28 to TRBJ1-5; no clear D gene. V dropped 1 base and J dropped 4 bases, with 11 bases sitting between them. The germline gives CDR1 MDHEN, CDR2 SYDVKM. CDR3 length: 15 residues. Here the CDR3 DNA reads TGTGCCAGCAGTTTATACCCTAGCGGGAATCAGCCCCAGCATTTT. Translating gives CASSLYPSGNQPQHF.

J is TRBJ1-6 and V is TRBV5-1, with 8 nucleotides matching TRBD1. The V gene's germline CDR1 is SGHRS and CDR2 YFSETQ. V lost 4 bases to trimming and J lost 5 bases; unmatched junction nucleotides: 5. This CDR3 is 15 amino acids long. The CDR3 protein is CASSPGQGNNSPLHF. As DNA, the CDR3 is TGCGCCAGCAGCCCAGGACAGGGTAATAATTCACCCCTCCACTTT.

This CDR3 is CASSQGQGGPNEKLFF. CDR3 nucleotides: TGTGCCAGCAGCCAGGGACAGGGGGGTCCTAATGAAAAACTGTTTTTT. This chain uses TRBV14 with TRBJ1-4; TRBD1 matches 11 bases. With V trimmed by 3 bases and J by 3 bases, 3 bases remained unmatched. Per germline, CDR1 SGHDN and CDR2 FVKESK. CDR3 length equals 16 residues.